One sample yielded the 10 T cell receptor beta chains listed below, sequenced in a study of T-cell memory formation after mild COVID-19. TCRdb itself ran the 5' RACE reads through MiXCR, one entry per CDR3 protein. Of 55,000 to 70,000 distinct CDR3 sequences listed, about a quarter are singletons. The material sequenced was PBMCs or a T cell subset sorted from them (not recorded which). The receptors come from a man younger than 35 who had mild COVID-19 (a few samples of this study predate the infection). Cell type and time point are not known.

The chain has TRBV7-9 and TRBJ1-2; TRBD1 matches at 7 bases. Germline V gene data show CDR1 as SEHNR and CDR2 as FQNEAQ (reference sequence). Losses at the gene ends were 5 bases for V and 5 bases for J; bases not matched to a gene: 14. The CDR3 is made up of 16 amino acids. CDR3 in amino acids: CASSTTGQAGRYGYTF. In nucleotides, the CDR3 is TGTGCCAGCAGCACAACTGGACAGGCCGGGAGGTATGGCTACACCTTC.

CDR3 sequence (DNA): TGTGCCAGCAGTACCGGGACTAGCCGTTCCTACAATGAGCAGTTCTTC. It is translated as CASSTGTSRSYNEQFF. The chain couples TRBV6-5 to TRBJ2-1, with 9 positions matching TRBD2. This CDR3 has 16 amino acids. V lost 5 bases, J lost 1 base, and 6 bases stayed unmatched. Germline V gene lookup returns CDR1 MNHEY and CDR2 SVGAGI.

This clonotype was counted a few times. CDR3 nucleotides: TGTGCCAGCAGTCTAGCGGGGGGGTACGAGCAGTACGTC. It yields the protein CASSLAGGYEQYV. The V gene is TRBV12-3 or TRBV12-4, the J gene TRBJ2-7; 12 bases fit TRBD2. The CDR3 has 13 amino acids.

This clonotype was detected a few times. V is TRBV7-2 and J is TRBJ2-7; a weak D match, TRBD1 (5 bases). The germline V gene has CDR1 SGHTA and CDR2 FQGNSA. This CDR3 region has 15 residues. V lost 5 bases, J lost 2 bases, and 16 bases lay in between. CDR3 bases: TGTGCCAGCAGCCAAAGCTGGCAGGGTACCTACGAGCAGTACTTC. Its translation: CASSQSWQGTYEQYF.

The chain combines TRBV29-1 with TRBJ2-3, with a tentative D call TRBD1 (6 bases). The CDR3 consists of 15 residues. V was clipped by 5 bases and J by 3 bases, with 18 bases between them. Germline loops: CDR1 SQVTM, CDR2 ANQGSEA. CDR3: CSVSGQPGGTDTQYF. CDR3 sequence (DNA): TGCAGCGTTTCCGGACAGCCCGGTGGGACAGATACGCAGTATTTT.

This chain links TRBV7-2 with TRBJ2-3; 9 positions match TRBD2. This CDR3 is 16 amino acids long. The germline V gene encodes CDR1 SGHTA and CDR2 FQGNSA. J gave up 6 bases and V 7 bases, and 14 bases lay outside the gene matches. This CDR3 reads CASTQGITSGPDTQYF. CDR3 nucleotides: TGTGCCAGCACCCAAGGTATAACTAGCGGGCCCGATACGCAGTATTTT.

This sequence joins TRBV30 and TRBJ1-1; unclear D gene. This CDR3 region has 12 residues. Germline assignment: CDR1 GTSNPN and CDR2 SVGIG (reference sequence). V lost 1 base, J lost 11 bases, and 14 bases lay in between. For the CDR3, the DNA is TGTGCCTGGAGTGGAAACTCCCGGACGGCTTTCTTT. Encoded protein: CAWSGNSRTAFF.

This chain joins TRBV7-6 and TRBJ1-5; no reliable D call. Germline loops: CDR1 SGHVS, CDR2 FNYEAQ. V was pared by 5 bases and J by 5 bases, with 10 bases between. The CDR3 covers 13 residues. The CDR3 is CASSERPDQPQHF. DNA for the CDR3: TGTGCCAGCAGCGAACGACCCGATCAGCCCCAGCATTTT.

The chain combines TRBV2 with TRBJ1-5, with 7 bases matching TRBD1. CDR3 size: 14 residues. Trimming at V came to 6 bases and at J to 4 bases, leaving 6 bases not matched to a gene. CDR1 is SNHLY, CDR2 FYNNEI, per germline. Written as DNA, the CDR3 is TGTGCCAGCAGGGGCAGGGGGTATAATCAGCCCCAGCATTTT. Translating it yields CASRGRGYNQPQHF. The variable domain in full, completed from reference TRBV2 and TRBJ1-5, reads EPEVTQTPSHQVTQMGQEVILRCVPISNHLYFYWYRQILGQKVEFLVSFYNNEISEKSEIFDDQFSVERPDGSNFTLKIRSTKLEDSAMYFCASRGRGYNQPQHFGDGTRLSIL.

CDR3 sequence reads: CASSSDLSGTPWDTQYF. The CDR3 nucleotides read TGTGCCAGCAGCTCGGATCTTTCGGGGACCCCCTGGGATACGCAGTATTTT. This chain links TRBV7-9 with TRBJ2-3, with D possibly being TRBD1 or TRBD2 (5 bases each). The ends were cut back, 4 bases at V and 6 bases at J, with 23 bases in the middle. The CDR3 sequence is 17 residues long. From germline, CDR1 is SEHNR and CDR2 FQNEAQ (reference sequence).